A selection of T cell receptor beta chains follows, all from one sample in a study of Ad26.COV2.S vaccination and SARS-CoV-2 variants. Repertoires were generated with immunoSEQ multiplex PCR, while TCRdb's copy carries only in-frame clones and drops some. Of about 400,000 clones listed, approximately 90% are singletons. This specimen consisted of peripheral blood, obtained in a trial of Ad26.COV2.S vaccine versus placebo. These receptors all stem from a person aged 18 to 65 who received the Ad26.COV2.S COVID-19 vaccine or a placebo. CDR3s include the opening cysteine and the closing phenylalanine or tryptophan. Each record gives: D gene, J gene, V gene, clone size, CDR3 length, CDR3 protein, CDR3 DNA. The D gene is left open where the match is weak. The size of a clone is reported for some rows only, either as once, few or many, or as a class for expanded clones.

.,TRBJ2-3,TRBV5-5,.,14,CASSLEGSTDTQYF,TGTGCCAGCAGCTTGGAGGGTAGCACAGATACGCAGTATTTT
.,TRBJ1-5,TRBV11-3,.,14,CASSWVGPFEPQHF,TGTGCCAGCAGCTGGGTCGGGCCGTTTGAGCCCCAGCATTTT
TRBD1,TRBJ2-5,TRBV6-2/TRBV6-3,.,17,CASSYTPGQAGQETQYF,TGTGCCAGCAGTTACACACCGGGACAGGCCGGCCAAGAGACCCAGTACTTC
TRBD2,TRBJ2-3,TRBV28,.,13,CASSTRLADTQYF,TGTGCCAGCAGTACCAGACTAGCTGATACGCAGTATTTT
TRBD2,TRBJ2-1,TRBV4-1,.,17,CASSQLPLGAGGNEQFF,TGCGCCAGCAGCCAACTCCCACTAGGCGCGGGGGGCAATGAGCAGTTCTTC
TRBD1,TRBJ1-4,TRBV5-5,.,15,CASRGTGGVNEKLFF,TGTGCCAGCAGGGGGACAGGGGGTGTTAATGAAAAACTGTTTTTT
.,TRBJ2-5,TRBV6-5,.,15,CASCPTMTRRETQYF,TGTGCCAGCTGCCCGACGATGACTAGACGAGAGACCCAGTACTTC
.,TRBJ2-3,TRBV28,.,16,CASSLRRGTRTDTQYF,TGTGCCAGCAGTTTAAGGCGGGGGACACGCACAGATACGCAGTATTTT
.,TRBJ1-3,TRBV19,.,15,CASSISGGPGNTIYF,TGTGCCAGTAGTATTTCGGGAGGGCCTGGAAACACCATATATTTT
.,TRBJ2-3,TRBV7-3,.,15,CASSPARGAPDTQYF,TGTGCCAGCAGCCCGGCACGGGGGGCCCCAGATACGCAGTATTTT
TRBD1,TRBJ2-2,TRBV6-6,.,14,CASSLTGVAGELFF,TGTGCCAGCAGTTTAACAGGGGTCGCCGGGGAGCTGTTTTTT
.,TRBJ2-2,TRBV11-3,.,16,CASSPRGTANTGELFF,TGTGCCAGCAGCCCCCGCGGGACGGCGAACACCGGGGAGCTGTTTTTT
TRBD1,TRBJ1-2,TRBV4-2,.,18,CASSQDGTGGASNYGYTF,TGTGCCAGCAGCCAAGATGGGACAGGGGGCGCGTCTAACTATGGCTACACCTTC
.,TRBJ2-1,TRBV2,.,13,CASRGLEMSEQFF,TGTGCCAGCCGGGGATTAGAAATGAGTGAGCAGTTCTTC
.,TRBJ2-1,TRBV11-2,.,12,CASSLQGWEQFF,TGTGCCAGCAGCTTACAGGGGTGGGAGCAGTTCTTC
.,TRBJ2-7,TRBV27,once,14,CASSPGTPSGEQYF,TGTGCCAGCAGTCCGGGGACACCTTCTGGCGAGCAGTACTTC
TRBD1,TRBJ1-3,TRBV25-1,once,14,CASSVGQGEYTIYF,TGTGCCAGCAGTGTTGGACAGGGGGAATACACCATATATTTT
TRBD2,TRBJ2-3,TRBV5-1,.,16,CASSLVRGGPTDTQYF,TGCGCCAGCAGCTTGGTTCGGGGGGGACCCACAGATACGCAGTATTTT
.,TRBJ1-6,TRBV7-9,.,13,CASGKGKNSPLHF,TGTGCCAGCGGGAAGGGGAAAAACTCACCCCTCCACTTT
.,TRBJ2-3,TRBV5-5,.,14,CASSLTRRPDTQYF,TGTGCCAGCAGCTTAACTCGCCGGCCAGATACGCAGTATTTT
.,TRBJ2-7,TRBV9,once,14,CASSLAGDGYEQYF,TGTGCCAGCAGTTTGGCAGGGGATGGTTACGAGCAGTACTTC
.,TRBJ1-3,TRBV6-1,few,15,CASSEDQTSGNTIYF,TGTGCCAGCAGTGAAGATCAGACCTCTGGAAACACCATATATTTT
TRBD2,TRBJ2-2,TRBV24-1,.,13,CATRGGDGRELFF,TGTGCCACCAGGGGGGGGGATGGCAGGGAGCTGTTTTTT
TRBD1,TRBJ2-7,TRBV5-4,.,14,CASSLGQGYNEQYF,TGTGCCAGCAGCTTAGGACAGGGGTACAACGAGCAGTACTTC
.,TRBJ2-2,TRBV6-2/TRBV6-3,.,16,CASSYSSADVTGELFF,TGTGCCAGCAGTTACTCGTCGGCAGACGTCACCGGGGAGCTGTTTTTT
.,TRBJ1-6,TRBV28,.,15,CASSSGSGVTSPLHF,TGTGCCAGCAGTTCCGGCTCAGGGGTTACTTCACCCCTCCACTTT
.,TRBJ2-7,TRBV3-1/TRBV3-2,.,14,CASSHLTAGPVQYF,TGTGCCAGCAGCCACCTTACGGCAGGGCCGGTGCAGTACTTC
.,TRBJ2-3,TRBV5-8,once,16,CASSLAGQTDTDTQYF,TGTGCCAGCAGCTTGGCGGGCCAGACCGACACAGATACGCAGTATTTT
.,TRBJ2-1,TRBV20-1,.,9,CSPGHFAFF,TGCAGCCCGGGACATTTCGCGTTCTTC
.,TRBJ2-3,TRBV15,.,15,CATSTTRSGADTQYF,TGTGCCACCAGTACCACCAGGTCGGGGGCAGATACGCAGTATTTT
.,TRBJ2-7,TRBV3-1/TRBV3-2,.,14,CASSPSGTYYEQYF,TGTGCCAGCAGTCCGAGCGGGACATACTACGAGCAGTACTTC
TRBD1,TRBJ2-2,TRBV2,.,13,CASSGQGSGELFF,TGTGCCAGCAGTGGACAGGGATCCGGGGAGCTGTTTTTT
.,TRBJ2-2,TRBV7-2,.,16,CASSTQGRGDTGELFF,TGTGCCAGCAGCACACAGGGCCGGGGGGACACCGGGGAGCTGTTTTTT
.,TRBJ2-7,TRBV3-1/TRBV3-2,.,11,CASSQSDEQYF,TGTGCCAGCAGCCAATCGGACGAGCAGTACTTC
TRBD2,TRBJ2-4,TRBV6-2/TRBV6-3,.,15,CASSYLLREGNIQYF,TGTGCCAGCAGTTACCTCTTGAGGGAGGGAAACATTCAGTACTTC
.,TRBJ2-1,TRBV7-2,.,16,CASIRGGTRSYNEQFF,TGTGCCAGCATAAGGGGGGGCACTCGCTCCTACAATGAGCAGTTCTTC
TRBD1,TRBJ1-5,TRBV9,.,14,CASSIGTGGQPQHF,TGTGCCAGCAGCATCGGGACAGGTGGGCAGCCCCAGCATTTT
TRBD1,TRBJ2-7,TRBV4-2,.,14,CASSHLRDSYEQYF,TGTGCCAGCAGCCACCTCCGGGACAGTTACGAGCAGTACTTC
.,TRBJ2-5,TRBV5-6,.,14,CASSVGIAEETQYF,TGTGCCAGCAGCGTCGGGATCGCGGAAGAGACCCAGTACTTC
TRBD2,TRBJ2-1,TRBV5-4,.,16,CASSFPSGSSYNEQFF,TGTGCCAGCAGCTTTCCTAGCGGGAGCTCCTACAATGAGCAGTTCTTC
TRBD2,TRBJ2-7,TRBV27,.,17,CASSFGAGGGASYEQYF,TGTGCCAGCAGTTTCGGGGCTGGCGGGGGGGCTTCCTACGAGCAGTACTTC
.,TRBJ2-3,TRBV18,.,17,CASSPIGRRGGTDTQYF,TGTGCCAGCTCCCCAATTGGGAGGCGGGGCGGCACAGATACGCAGTATTTT
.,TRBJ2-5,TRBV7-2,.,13,CASSAQIQETQYF,TGTGCCAGCAGCGCACAGATACAAGAGACCCAGTACTTC
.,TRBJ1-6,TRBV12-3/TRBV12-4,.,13,CASSLGTVSPLHF,TGTGCCAGCAGTTTAGGGACAGTTTCACCCCTCCACTTT
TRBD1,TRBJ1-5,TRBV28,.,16,CASRSGTAFSNQPQHF,TGTGCCAGCAGATCCGGGACAGCCTTTAGCAATCAGCCCCAGCATTTT
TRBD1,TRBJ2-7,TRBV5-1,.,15,CASSFGTGLTYEQYF,TGCGCCAGCAGCTTTGGGACAGGCCTCACCTACGAGCAGTACTTC
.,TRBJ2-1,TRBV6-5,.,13,CASSLQANGEQFF,TGTGCCAGCAGTCTCCAGGCCAATGGTGAGCAGTTCTTC
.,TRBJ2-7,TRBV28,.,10,CASSDYEQYF,TGTGCCAGCAGTGACTACGAGCAGTACTTC
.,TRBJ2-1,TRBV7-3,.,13,CASSLQGDNEQFF,TGTGCCAGCAGCTTACAGGGTGACAATGAGCAGTTCTTC
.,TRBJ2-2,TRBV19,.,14,CASEWGSTTGELFF,TGTGCCAGCGAATGGGGCAGTACCACCGGGGAGCTGTTTTTT
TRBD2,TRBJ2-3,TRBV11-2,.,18,CASSSAAGGLYRTDTQYF,TGTGCCAGCAGCTCCGCGGCGGGGGGACTCTATCGCACAGATACGCAGTATTTT
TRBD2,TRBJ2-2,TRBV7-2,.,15,CASSPASGGTGELFF,TGTGCCAGCAGCCCCGCTAGCGGGGGAACCGGGGAGCTGTTTTTT
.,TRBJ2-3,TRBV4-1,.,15,CASSQETGGPNTQYF,TGCGCCAGCAGCCAAGAGACTGGGGGGCCTAATACGCAGTATTTT
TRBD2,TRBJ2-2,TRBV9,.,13,CASSPGGAGELFF,TGTGCCAGCAGCCCGGGGGGGGCCGGGGAGCTGTTTTTT
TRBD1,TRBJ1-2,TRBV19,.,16,CASSIRDRGRGYGYTF,TGTGCCAGTAGTATCCGGGACAGGGGGCGCGGGTATGGCTACACCTTC
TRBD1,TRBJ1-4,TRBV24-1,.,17,CATSDFGTGERREKLFF,TGTGCCACCAGTGATTTCGGGACAGGGGAGCGGCGGGAAAAACTGTTTTTT
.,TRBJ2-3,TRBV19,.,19,CASSGAIRGGHPNTDTQYF,TGTGCCAGTAGTGGGGCGATCAGGGGAGGCCATCCTAACACAGATACGCAGTATTTT
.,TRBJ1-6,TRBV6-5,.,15,CASSYQGRRNSPLHF,TGTGCCAGCAGTTACCAGGGACGTAGGAATTCACCCCTCCACTTT
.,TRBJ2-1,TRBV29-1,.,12,CSAERGNDEQFF,TGCAGCGCAGAACGGGGGAACGATGAGCAGTTCTTC